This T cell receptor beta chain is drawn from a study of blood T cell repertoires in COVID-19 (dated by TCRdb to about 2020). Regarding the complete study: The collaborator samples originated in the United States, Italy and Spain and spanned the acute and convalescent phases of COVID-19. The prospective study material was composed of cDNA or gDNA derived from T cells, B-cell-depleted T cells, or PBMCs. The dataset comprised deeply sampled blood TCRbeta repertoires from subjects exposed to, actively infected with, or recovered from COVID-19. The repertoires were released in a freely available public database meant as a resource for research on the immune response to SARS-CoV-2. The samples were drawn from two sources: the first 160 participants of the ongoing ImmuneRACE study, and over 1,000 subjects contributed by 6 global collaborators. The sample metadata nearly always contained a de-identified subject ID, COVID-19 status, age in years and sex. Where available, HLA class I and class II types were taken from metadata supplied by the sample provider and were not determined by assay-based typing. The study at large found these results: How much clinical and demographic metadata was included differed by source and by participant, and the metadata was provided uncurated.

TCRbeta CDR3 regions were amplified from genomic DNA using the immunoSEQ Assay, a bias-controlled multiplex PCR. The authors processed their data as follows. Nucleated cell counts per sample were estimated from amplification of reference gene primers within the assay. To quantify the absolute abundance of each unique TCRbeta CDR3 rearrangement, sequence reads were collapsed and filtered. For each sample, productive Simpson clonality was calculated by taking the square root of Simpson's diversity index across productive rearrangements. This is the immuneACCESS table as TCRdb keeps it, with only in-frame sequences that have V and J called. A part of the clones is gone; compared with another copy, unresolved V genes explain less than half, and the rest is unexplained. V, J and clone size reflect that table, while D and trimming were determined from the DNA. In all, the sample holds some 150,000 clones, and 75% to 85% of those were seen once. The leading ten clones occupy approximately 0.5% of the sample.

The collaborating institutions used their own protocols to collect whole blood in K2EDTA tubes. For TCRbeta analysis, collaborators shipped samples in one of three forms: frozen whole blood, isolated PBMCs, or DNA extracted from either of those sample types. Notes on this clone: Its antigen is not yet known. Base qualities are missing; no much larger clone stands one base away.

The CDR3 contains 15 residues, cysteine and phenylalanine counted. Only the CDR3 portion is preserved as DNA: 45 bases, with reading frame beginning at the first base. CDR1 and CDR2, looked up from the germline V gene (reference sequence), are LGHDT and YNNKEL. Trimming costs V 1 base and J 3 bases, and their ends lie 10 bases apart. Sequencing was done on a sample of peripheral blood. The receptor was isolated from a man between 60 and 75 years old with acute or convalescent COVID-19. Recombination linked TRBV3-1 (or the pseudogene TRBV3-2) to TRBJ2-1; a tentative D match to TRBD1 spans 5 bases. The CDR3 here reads CASSQGNRFYNEQFF. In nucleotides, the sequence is TGTGCCAGCAGCCAAGGTAACAGGTTCTACAATGAGCAGTTCTTC.